Below, 17 T cell receptor beta chains from the same sample are listed, as sequenced in a study of blood T cell repertoires in COVID-19. Only in-frame clones appear in the TCRdb table, and some are missing; sequencing was by immunoSEQ multiplex PCR. This sample yields around 110,000 clones, of which around four fifths are seen a single time; around 2% belongs to the top ten. Material: peripheral blood. The source is a man aged 25-45 years with acute or convalescent COVID-19.

The rearrangement joins TRBV19 to TRBJ2-6; perhaps TRBD2 as D (6 bases). This CDR3 contains 15 residues. V was cut by 3 bases and J by 1 base, with 7 bases left in between. Germline CDR1 is LNHDA and CDR2 is SQIVND (reference sequence). Here the CDR3 reads CASSMGTSGANVLTF. In DNA, the CDR3 is TGTGCCAGTAGTATGGGGACTTCTGGGGCCAACGTCCTGACTTTC.

This chain connects TRBV4-2 to TRBJ2-1; 7 nucleotides align to TRBD2. J lost 6 bases, V lost 0 bases, and 2 bases had no gene match. Per the germline V gene, CDR1 is LGHNA and CDR2 is YNFKEQ. There are 14 residues in the CDR3. CDR3 sequence reads: CASSQDTSVNEQFF. The CDR3 DNA sequence: TGTGCCAGCAGCCAAGATACTAGCGTCAATGAGCAGTTCTTC.

The V call is TRBV5-1, the J call TRBJ2-1; D perhaps matches TRBD1 (6 bases). The CDR3 spans 13 residues. The ends were cut back, 5 bases at V and 4 bases at J, with 10 bases in the middle. Germline V gene sequence: CDR1 SGHRS, CDR2 YFSETQ. The CDR3 loop reads CASSQDSYNEQFF. The CDR3 nucleotides are TGCGCCAGCAGTCAGGACAGTTACAATGAGCAGTTCTTC.

The rearrangement uses TRBV7-2 and TRBJ2-3, with 12 bases aligning to TRBD2. The junction had 5 bases not matched to a gene; V was cut back by 5 bases and J by 2 bases. Germline V lookup: CDR1 SGHTA, CDR2 FQGNSA. The CDR3 runs to 16 residues. This CDR3 is CASSTRTSGATDTQYF. In DNA form, the CDR3 reads TGTGCCAGCAGCACTCGGACTAGCGGGGCCACAGATACGCAGTATTTT.

The chain carries TRBV30 and TRBJ2-7, with 10 positions matching TRBD2. Germline V gene data show CDR1 as GTSNPN and CDR2 as SVGIG (reference sequence). V lost 2 bases, J lost 6 bases, and 7 bases stayed unmatched. The CDR3 covers 14 residues. This chain's CDR3 is CAWSPRLAGGEQYV. The DNA for the CDR3 is TGTGCCTGGAGTCCGAGATTAGCGGGAGGCGAGCAGTACGTC.

This rearrangement joins TRBV10-3 to TRBJ1-5; D might be TRBD1 (5 bases). Trimming pared 6 bases from V and 5 bases from J, leaving 11 bases between. The CDR3 runs 13 residues. Looked up from germline, CDR1 is ENHRY and CDR2 is SYGVKD. The CDR3 reads CAIRVTDDQPQHF. CDR3 DNA sequence: TGTGCCATCAGGGTGACAGATGATCAGCCCCAGCATTTT.

The V and J genes are TRBV6-5 and TRBJ1-5; no reliable D call. Germline CDR1 reads MNHEY; CDR2 reads SVGAGI. V lost 0 bases, J lost 2 bases, and 8 bases lay in between. This CDR3 is built from 15 residues. DNA of the CDR3: TGTGCCAGCAGTTACTCGAGGGTAGGCAATCAGCCCCAGCATTTT. It codes for CASSYSRVGNQPQHF.

J is TRBJ2-1 and V is TRBV5-4; TRBD2 matches 14 bases. The trim removed 4 bases at V and 8 bases at J, leaving 8 bases unmatched. This CDR3 region has 16 residues. CDR1 is SGHNT, CDR2 YYREEE, per germline (reference sequence). The CDR3 nucleotides are TGTGCCAGCAGCCCTGGACTAGCGGGAGGCACCTATGAGCAGTTCTTC. Its translation: CASSPGLAGGTYEQFF.

This sequence joins TRBV2 and TRBJ1-1, with a tentative D call TRBD1 (6 bases). The CDR3 totals 15 residues. Deletions cut 5 bases from V and 4 bases from J, with 17 bases between. Germline CDR1 reads SNHLY; CDR2 reads FYNNEI. The CDR3 loop reads CASSSQGSPGTEAFF. The CDR3 DNA is TGTGCCAGCAGTTCGCAGGGGAGCCCTGGCACTGAAGCTTTCTTT.

This clone was seen once. This chain joins TRBV6-2 or TRBV6-3 and TRBJ1-5; D remains ambiguous. CDR1 is MNHEY, CDR2 SVGEGT, per germline. This CDR3 comprises 15 residues. The ends were cut back, 2 bases at V and 2 bases at J, with 10 bases in the middle. CDR3 residues: CASSYGRVGNQPQHF. The CDR3 coding sequence is TGTGCCAGCAGTTACGGGCGGGTGGGCAATCAGCCCCAGCATTTT.

The CDR3 region has the DNA TGTGCCAGTAGTATCTATCTTGGAGGGAACGAGCAGTACTTC. Translated: CASSIYLGGNEQYF. V is TRBV19 and J is TRBJ2-7; D perhaps matches TRBD2 (6 bases). Trimming took 3 bases from V and 5 from J, leaving 14 bases between them. Germline-derived CDR1 and CDR2 are LNHDA and SQIVND (reference sequence). This CDR3 comprises 14 residues.

J is TRBJ2-7 and V is TRBV9, with 7 bases that match TRBD1. After removal of 0 bases from V and 6 bases from J, the junction contained 3 bases not matched to a gene. In germline, CDR1 is SGDLS, CDR2 YYNGEE. CDR3 length: 13 amino acids. The CDR3 coding sequence is TGTGCCAGCAGCGTAGGACAGGGTGGCGAGCAGTACGTC. Translating gives CASSVGQGGEQYV.

The rearrangement joins TRBV19 to TRBJ2-5, with TRBD2 identical over 10 bases. The CDR3 runs 14 residues. Germline CDR1 reads LNHDA; CDR2 reads SQIVND (reference sequence). With V trimmed by 6 bases and J by 5 bases, 6 bases remained unmatched. The CDR3 here is CASRRLAGEETQYF. The CDR3, as DNA: TGTGCCAGTAGGAGACTAGCGGGTGAGGAGACCCAGTACTTC.

The chain recombines TRBV19 with TRBJ1-3; maybe TRBD1 (5 bases). Per germline, CDR1 LNHDA and CDR2 SQIVND (reference sequence). The length of the CDR3 is 14 residues. V shed 3 bases and J shed 11 bases, with 17 bases lying between them. CDR3 residues: CASSMDTPDGAIYF. The CDR3 coding sequence is TGTGCCAGTAGTATGGACACACCCGATGGAGCCATATATTTT.

The genes are TRBV5-6 and TRBJ2-7; no clear D. Trimming cost V 1 base and J 5 bases, with 7 bases left between them. This CDR3 comprises 12 residues. CDR1 is SGHDT, CDR2 YYEEEE, per germline. CDR3 coding DNA: TGTGCCAGCAGCTTGACAGTTCACGAGCAGTACTTC. It codes for CASSLTVHEQYF. The full variable domain, with the rest looked up from reference TRBV5-6 and TRBJ2-7, is DAGVTQSPTHLIKTRGQQVTLRCSPKSGHDTVSWYQQALGQGPQFIFQYYEEEERQRGNFPDRFSGHQFPNYSSELNVNALLLGDSALYLCASSLTVHEQYFGPGTRLTVT.

This clone is a singleton in its sample. Here the CDR3 DNA reads TGTGCCAGTATTCCTCCGGGGATCTCTGGAAACACCATATATTTT. It codes for CASIPPGISGNTIYF. The V gene is TRBV19, the J gene TRBJ1-3; D ambiguous. Germline CDR1 LNHDA, CDR2 SQIVND (reference sequence). Trimming cost V 7 bases and J 0 bases, with 13 bases left between them. The CDR3 is 15 amino acids.

The V gene is TRBV9, the J gene TRBJ2-1; D possibly corresponds to TRBD2 (5 bases). Germline CDR1 reads SGDLS; CDR2 reads YYNGEE. Trimming pared 5 bases from V and 9 bases from J, leaving 21 bases between. CDR3 length equals 15 residues. CDR3 bases: TGTGCCAGCAGGTCAGGCGGATCGGGATTCAGTGAGCAGTTCTTC. Translated, it gives CASRSGGSGFSEQFF. The whole variable domain, remainder taken from reference TRBV9 and TRBJ2-1, is DSGVTQTPKHLITATGQRVTLRCSPRSGDLSVYWYQQSLDQGLQFLIQYYNGEERAKGNILERFSAQQFPDLHSELNLSSLELGDSALYFCASRSGGSGFSEQFFGPGTRLTVL.